This T cell receptor beta chain was captured in a study of blood T cell repertoires in COVID-19. Study as a whole: PBMCs, B-cell-depleted T cells, or T cells provided the cDNA or gDNA that made up the material.

Original processing methods: It was from reference gene primer amplification that nucleated cell counts were estimated. Only in-frame clones appear in the TCRdb table, and some are missing; sequencing was by immunoSEQ multiplex PCR. V, J and clone size were drawn from that table, and D and trimming were deduced from the DNA. The sample consists of 350,000 to 500,000 clones, around 90% of them appearing once. The CDR3 length is 14 residues. With 6 bases clipped from V and 5 bases from J, the junction kept 2 bases outside the gene matches. The germline gives CDR1 SNHLY, CDR2 FYNNEI. This clone occurred many times.

The clonotype was recovered from a man aged 18 to 35 with COVID-19, enrolled during active disease. V and J are TRBV2 and TRBJ1-4; 11 bases align to TRBD1. The sequencing sample was made of peripheral blood. The CDR3 spells CASRGTGGNEKLFF. The CDR3 nucleotides read TGTGCCAGCAGGGGGACAGGGGGGAATGAAAAACTGTTTTTT.